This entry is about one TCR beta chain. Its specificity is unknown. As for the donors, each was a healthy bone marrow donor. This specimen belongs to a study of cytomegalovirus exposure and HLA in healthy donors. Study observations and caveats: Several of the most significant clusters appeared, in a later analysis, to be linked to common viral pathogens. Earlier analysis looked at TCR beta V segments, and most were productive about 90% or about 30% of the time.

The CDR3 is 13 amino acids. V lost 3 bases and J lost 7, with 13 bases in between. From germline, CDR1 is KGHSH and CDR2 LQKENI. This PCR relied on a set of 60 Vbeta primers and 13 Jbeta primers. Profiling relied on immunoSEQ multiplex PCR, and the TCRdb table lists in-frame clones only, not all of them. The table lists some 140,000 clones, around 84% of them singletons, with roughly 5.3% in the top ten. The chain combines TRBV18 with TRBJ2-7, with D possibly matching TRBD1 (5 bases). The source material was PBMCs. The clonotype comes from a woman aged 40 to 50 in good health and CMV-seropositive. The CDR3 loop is CASSPTERLEQYF. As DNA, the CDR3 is TGTGCCAGCTCACCGACAGAGAGGTTGGAGCAGTACTTC.